This record covers a single TCR beta chain. What it binds is not known. Subsets obtained from CD4+ cells comprised CD45RA+ naive and CD45RA-negative memory cells. These data come from a study of shared clonotypes between healthy human individuals. Points from the study as a whole: Only blood was sampled; tissue repertoires likely differ.

How the authors handled the data: Sequence data from immunoSEQ were junction-only and lacked quality scores; consequently, filtering differed. The protocol was immunoSEQ multiplex PCR, while the TCRdb copy is restricted to in-frame clones and leaves out a portion. V and J calls and clone size are copied from that table; D and trimming were computed from the DNA. The sample carries around 2.3 million clones, approximately 94% recorded once. The sample consisted of naive CD4+ T cells sorted from blood. The sample's subset: CD45RA+ positively selected. The sequence was obtained from a young man in good health.

This CDR3 is CASSLDSGAEQYF. CDR3 nucleotide sequence: TGTGCCAGCAGCTTAGATTCAGGGGCCGAGCAGTACTTC. This sequence joins TRBV11-3 and TRBJ2-7, with D possibly matching TRBD1 (6 bases). Trimming removed 0 bases at V and 6 bases at J, with 9 bases between. CDR1 is SGHNT and CDR2 is YENEEA in the germline V gene. The CDR3 totals 13 residues.